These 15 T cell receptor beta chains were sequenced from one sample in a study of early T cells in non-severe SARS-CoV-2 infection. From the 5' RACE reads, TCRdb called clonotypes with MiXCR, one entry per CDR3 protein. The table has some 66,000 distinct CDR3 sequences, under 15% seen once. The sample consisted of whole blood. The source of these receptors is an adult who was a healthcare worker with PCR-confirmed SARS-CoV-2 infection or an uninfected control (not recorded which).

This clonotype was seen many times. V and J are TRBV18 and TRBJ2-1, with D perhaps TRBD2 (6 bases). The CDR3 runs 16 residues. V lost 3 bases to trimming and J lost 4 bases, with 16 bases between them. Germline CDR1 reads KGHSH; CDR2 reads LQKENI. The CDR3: CASSPQKGLIYNEQFF. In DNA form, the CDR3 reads TGTGCCAGCTCACCTCAAAAGGGACTGATTTACAATGAGCAGTTCTTC. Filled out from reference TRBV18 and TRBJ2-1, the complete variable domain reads NAGVMQNPRHLVRRRGQEARLRCSPMKGHSHVYWYRQLPEEGLKFMVYLQKENIIDESGMPKERFSAEFPKEGPSILRIQQVVRGDSAAYFCASSPQKGLIYNEQFFGPGTRLTVL.

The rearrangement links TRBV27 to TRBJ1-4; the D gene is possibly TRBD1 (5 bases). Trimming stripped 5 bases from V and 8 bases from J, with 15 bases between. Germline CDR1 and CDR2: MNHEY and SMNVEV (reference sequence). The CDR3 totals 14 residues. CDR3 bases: TGTGCCAGCAGTCCCGGGACCGTAGTGGAAAAACTGTTTTTT. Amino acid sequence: CASSPGTVVEKLFF.

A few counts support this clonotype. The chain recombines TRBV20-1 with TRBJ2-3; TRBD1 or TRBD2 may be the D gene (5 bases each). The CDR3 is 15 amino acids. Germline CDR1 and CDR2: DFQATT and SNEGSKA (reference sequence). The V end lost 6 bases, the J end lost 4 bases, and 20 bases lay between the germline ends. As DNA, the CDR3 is TGCAGTGCCACCCCGGGAAGGGGAAGGGCAGATACGCAGTATTTT. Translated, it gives CSATPGRGRADTQYF.

The CDR3 DNA sequence: TGTGCCAGCAGCCAAGCTTGGGGATCTGAAGCTTTCTTT. Its protein is CASSQAWGSEAFF. The rearrangement joins TRBV3-1 to TRBJ1-1; D is uncertain. Germline-derived CDR1 and CDR2 are LGHDT and YNNKEL (reference sequence). CDR3 length: 13 amino acids. Trimming stripped 1 base from V and 6 bases from J, with 9 bases between.

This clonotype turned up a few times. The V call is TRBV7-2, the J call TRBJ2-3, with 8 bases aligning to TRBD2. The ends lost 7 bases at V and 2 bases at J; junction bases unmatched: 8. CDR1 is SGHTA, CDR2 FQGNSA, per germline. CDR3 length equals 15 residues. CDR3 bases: TGTGCCAGCATCCCCGGGACTAGGCCCACAGATACGCAGTATTTT. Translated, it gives CASIPGTRPTDTQYF.

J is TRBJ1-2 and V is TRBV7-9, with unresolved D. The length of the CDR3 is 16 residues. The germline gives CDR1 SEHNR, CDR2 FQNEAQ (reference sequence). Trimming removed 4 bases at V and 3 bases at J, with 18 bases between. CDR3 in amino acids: CASSSLGVEVHYGYTF. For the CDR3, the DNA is TGTGCCAGCAGCTCCCTTGGGGTAGAGGTCCACTATGGCTACACCTTC.

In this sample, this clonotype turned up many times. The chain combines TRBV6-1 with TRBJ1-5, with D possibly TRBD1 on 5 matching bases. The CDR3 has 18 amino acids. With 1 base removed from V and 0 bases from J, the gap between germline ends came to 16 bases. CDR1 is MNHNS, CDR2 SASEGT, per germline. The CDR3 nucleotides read TGTGCCAGCAGTGAAGAGGATTCGACAGTTTATAGCAATCAGCCCCAGCATTTT. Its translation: CASSEEDSTVYSNQPQHF.

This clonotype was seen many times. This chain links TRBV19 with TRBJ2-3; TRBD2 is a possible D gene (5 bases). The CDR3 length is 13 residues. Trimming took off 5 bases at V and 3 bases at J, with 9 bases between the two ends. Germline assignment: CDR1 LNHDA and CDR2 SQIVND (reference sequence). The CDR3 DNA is TGTGCCAGTAGTCTCGGAGGAACAGATACGCAGTATTTT. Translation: CASSLGGTDTQYF.

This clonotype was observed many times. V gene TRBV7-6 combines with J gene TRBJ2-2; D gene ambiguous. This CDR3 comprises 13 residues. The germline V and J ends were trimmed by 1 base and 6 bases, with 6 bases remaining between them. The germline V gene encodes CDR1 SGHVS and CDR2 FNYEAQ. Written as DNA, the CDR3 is TGTGCCAGCAGCTTAGGAACCCCCGGGGAGCTGTTTTTT. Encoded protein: CASSLGTPGELFF.

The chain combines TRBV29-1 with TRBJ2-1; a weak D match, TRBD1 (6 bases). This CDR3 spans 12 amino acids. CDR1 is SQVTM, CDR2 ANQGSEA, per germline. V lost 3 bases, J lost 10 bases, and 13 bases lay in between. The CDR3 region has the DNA TGCAGCGTTGAGTCCGGACAGACCGAGCAGTTCTTC. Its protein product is CSVESGQTEQFF.

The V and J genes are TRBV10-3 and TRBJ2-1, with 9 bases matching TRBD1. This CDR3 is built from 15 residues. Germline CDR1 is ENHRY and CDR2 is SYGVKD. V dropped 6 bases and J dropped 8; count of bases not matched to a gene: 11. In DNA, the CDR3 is TGTGCCATCAGCTCCGGGACAGGGTGGTTATATGAGCAGTTCTTC. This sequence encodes CAISSGTGWLYEQFF.

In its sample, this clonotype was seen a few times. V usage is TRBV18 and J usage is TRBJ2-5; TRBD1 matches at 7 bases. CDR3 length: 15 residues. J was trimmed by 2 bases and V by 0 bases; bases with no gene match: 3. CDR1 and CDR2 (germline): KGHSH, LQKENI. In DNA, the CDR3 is TGTGCCAGCTCACCACCAGTGGGACAGCAAGAGACCCAGTACTTC. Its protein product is CASSPPVGQQETQYF.

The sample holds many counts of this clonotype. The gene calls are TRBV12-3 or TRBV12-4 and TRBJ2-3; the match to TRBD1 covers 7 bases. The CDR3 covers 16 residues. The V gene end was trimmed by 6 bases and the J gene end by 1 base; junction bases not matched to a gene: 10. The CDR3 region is CASRRGDRARTDTQYF. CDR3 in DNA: TGTGCCAGCAGAAGAGGAGACAGGGCCCGCACAGATACGCAGTATTTT.

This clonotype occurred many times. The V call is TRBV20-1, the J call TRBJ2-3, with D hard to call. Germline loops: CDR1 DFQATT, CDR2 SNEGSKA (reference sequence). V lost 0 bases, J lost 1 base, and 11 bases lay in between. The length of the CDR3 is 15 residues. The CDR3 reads CSARDLNRRTDTQYF. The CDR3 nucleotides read TGCAGTGCTAGAGATCTTAACCGACGCACAGATACGCAGTATTTT.

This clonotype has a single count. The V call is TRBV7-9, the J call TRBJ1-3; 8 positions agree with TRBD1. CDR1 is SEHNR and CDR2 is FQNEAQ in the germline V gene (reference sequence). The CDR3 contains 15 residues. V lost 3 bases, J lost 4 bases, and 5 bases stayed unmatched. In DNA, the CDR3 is TGTGCCAGCAGCTTTCAGGGGGCGTCAGGAAACACCATATATTTT. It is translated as CASSFQGASGNTIYF.